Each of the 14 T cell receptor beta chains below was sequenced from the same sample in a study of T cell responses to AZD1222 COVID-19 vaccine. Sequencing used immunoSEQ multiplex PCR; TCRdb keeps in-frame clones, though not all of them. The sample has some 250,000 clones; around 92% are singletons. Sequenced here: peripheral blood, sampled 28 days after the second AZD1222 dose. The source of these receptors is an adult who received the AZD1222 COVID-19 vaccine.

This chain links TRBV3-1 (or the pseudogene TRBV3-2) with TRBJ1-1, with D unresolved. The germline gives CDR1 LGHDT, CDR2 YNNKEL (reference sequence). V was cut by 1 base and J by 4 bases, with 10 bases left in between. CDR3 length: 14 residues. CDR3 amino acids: CASSQGGYGTEAFF. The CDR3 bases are TGTGCCAGCAGCCAAGGAGGGTACGGCACTGAAGCTTTCTTT.

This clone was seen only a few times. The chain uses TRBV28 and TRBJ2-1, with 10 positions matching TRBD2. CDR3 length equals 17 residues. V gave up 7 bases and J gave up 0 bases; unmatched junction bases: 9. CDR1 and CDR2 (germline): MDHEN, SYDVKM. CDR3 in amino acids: CASTHSGRKSSYNEQFF. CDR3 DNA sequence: TGTGCCAGCACCCATAGCGGGAGGAAGAGCTCCTACAATGAGCAGTTCTTC.

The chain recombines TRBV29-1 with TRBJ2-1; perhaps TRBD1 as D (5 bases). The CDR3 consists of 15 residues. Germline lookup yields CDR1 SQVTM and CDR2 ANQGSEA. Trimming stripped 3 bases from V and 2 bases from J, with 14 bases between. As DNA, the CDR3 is TGCAGCGTTGATAGGCCTGACAGAACCTACAATGAGCAGTTCTTC. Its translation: CSVDRPDRTYNEQFF.

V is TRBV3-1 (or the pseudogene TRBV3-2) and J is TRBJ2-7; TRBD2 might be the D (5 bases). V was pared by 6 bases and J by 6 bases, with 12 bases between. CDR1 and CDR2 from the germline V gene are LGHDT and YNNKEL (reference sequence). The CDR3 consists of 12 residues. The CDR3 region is CASSQPTSEQYF. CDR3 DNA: TGTGCCAGCAGTCAGCCAACTAGCGAGCAGTACTTC.

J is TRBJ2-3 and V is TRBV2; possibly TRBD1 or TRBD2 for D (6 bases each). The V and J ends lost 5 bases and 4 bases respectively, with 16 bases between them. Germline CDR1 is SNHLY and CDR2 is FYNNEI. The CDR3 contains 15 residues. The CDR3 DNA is TGTGCCAGCAGTCCTCTCGGGGGCGGATCAGATACGCAGTATTTT. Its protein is CASSPLGGGSDTQYF.

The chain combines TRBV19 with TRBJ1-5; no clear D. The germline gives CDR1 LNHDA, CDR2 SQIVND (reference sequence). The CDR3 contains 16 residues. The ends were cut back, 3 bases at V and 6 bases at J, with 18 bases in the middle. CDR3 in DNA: TGTGCCAGTAGTATTAACGGGCGCACTGATGTTCAGCCCCAGCATTTT. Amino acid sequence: CASSINGRTDVQPQHF.

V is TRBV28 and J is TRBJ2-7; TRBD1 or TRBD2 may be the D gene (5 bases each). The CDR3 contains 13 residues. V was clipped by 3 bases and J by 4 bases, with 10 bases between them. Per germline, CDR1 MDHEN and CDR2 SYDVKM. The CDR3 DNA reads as TGTGCCAGCAGTTTCGGGGACCGGTACGAGCAGTACTTC. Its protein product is CASSFGDRYEQYF.

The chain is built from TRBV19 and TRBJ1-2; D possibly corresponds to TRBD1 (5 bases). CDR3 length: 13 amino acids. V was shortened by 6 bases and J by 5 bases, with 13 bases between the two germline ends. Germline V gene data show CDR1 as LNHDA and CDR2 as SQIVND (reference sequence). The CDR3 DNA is TGTGCCAGTAGCCCAGGGAGGGAATATGGCTACACCTTC. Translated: CASSPGREYGYTF. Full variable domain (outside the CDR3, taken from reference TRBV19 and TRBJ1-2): DGGITQSPKYLFRKEGQNVTLSCEQNLNHDAMYWYRQDPGQGLRLIYYSQIVNDFQKGDIAEGYSVSREKKESFPLTVTSAQKNPTAFYLCASSPGREYGYTFGSGTRLTVV.

This CDR3 reads CASSLGALEITDTQYF. The CDR3 DNA reads as TGCGCCAGCAGCTTGGGGGCACTAGAGATAACAGATACGCAGTATTTT. V is TRBV5-1 and J is TRBJ2-3; D is perhaps TRBD2 (5 bases). CDR1 and CDR2 (germline): SGHRS, YFSETQ. V was clipped by 0 bases and J by 3 bases, with 14 bases between them. This CDR3 spans 16 amino acids. Combining the CDR3 with reference TRBV5-1 and TRBJ2-3 gives the whole variable domain KAGVTQTPRYLIKTRGQQVTLSCSPISGHRSVSWYQQTPGQGLQFLFEYFSETQRNKGNFPGRFSGRQFSNSRSEMNVSTLELGDSALYLCASSLGALEITDTQYFGPGTRLTVL.

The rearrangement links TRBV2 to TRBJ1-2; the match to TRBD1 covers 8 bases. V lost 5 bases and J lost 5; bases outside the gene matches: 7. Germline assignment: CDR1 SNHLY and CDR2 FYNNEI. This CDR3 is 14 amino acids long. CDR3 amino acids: CASSSQTGVYGYTF. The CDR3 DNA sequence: TGTGCCAGCAGTTCCCAGACAGGGGTTTATGGCTACACCTTC. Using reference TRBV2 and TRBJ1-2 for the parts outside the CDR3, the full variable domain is EPEVTQTPSHQVTQMGQEVILRCVPISNHLYFYWYRQILGQKVEFLVSFYNNEISEKSEIFDDQFSVERPDGSNFTLKIRSTKLEDSAMYFCASSSQTGVYGYTFGSGTRLTVV.

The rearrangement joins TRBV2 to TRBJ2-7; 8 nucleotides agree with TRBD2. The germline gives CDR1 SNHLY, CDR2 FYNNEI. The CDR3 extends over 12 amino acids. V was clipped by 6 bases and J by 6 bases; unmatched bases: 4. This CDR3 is CASSGGGTEQYF. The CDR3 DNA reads TGTGCCAGCAGCGGGGGGGGAACCGAGCAGTACTTC.

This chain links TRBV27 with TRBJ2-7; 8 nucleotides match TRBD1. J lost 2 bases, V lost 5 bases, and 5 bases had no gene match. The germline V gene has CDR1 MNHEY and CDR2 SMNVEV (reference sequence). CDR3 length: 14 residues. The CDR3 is CASSTGTGPYEQYF. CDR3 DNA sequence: TGTGCCAGCAGTACCGGGACAGGCCCCTACGAGCAGTACTTC.

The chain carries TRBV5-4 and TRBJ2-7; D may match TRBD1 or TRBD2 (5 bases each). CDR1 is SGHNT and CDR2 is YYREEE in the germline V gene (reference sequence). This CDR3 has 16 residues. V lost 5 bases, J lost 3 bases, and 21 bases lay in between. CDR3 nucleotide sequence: TGTGCCAGCAGGAGACTGGGGACGGGGAAAGACTACGAGCAGTACTTC. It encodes CASRRLGTGKDYEQYF.

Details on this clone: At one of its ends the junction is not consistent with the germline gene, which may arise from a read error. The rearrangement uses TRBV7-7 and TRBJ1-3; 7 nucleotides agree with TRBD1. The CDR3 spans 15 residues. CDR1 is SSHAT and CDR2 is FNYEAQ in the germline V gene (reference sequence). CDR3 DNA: TGTGCTAGCAGCCCCGGACAGGCCTCTGGAAACACCATATATTTT. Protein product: CASSPGQASGNTIYF. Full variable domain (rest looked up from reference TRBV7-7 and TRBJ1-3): GAGVSQSPRYKVTKRGQDVTLRCDPISSHATLYWYQQALGQGPEFLTYFNYEAQPDKSGLPSDRFSAERPEGSISTLTIQRTEQRDSAMYRCASSPGQASGNTIYFGEGSWLTVV.